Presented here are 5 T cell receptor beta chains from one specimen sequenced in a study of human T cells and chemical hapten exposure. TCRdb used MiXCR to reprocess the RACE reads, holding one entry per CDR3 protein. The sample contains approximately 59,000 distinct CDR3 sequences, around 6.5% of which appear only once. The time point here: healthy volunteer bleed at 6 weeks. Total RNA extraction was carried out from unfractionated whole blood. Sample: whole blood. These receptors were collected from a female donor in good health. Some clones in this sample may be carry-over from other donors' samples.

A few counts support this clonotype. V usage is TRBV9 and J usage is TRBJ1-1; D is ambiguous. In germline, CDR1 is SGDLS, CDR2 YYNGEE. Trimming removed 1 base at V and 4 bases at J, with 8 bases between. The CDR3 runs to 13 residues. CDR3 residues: CASSVSGSTEAFF. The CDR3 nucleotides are TGTGCCAGCAGCGTATCTGGGTCCACTGAAGCTTTCTTT.

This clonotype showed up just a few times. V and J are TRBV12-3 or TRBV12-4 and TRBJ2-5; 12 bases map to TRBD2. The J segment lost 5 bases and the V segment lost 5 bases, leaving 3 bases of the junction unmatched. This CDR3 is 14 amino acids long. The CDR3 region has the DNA TGTGCCAGCAGTACCGGGACTAGCGGGGAGACCCAGTACTTC. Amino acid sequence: CASSTGTSGETQYF.

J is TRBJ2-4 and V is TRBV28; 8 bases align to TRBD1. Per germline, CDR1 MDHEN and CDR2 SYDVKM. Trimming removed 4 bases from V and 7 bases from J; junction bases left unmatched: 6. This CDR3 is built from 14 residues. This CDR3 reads CASSSRTGLNIQYF. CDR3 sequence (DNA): TGTGCCAGCAGTTCCCGGACAGGGTTGAACATTCAGTACTTC.

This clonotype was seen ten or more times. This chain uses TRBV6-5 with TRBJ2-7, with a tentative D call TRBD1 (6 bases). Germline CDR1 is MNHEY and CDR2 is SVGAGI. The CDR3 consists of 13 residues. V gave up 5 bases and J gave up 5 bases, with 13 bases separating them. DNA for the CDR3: TGTGCCAGCAGTCTTACAGGGACCGACGAGCAGTACTTC. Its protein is CASSLTGTDEQYF.

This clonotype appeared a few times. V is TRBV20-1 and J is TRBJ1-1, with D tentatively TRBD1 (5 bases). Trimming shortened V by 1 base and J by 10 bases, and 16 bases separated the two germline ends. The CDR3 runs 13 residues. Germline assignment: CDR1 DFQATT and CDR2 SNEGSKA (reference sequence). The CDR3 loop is CSARAVQGRGAFF. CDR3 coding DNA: TGCAGTGCTAGAGCCGTCCAGGGTCGCGGAGCTTTCTTT.